This T cell receptor beta chain was obtained from a study of blood T cell repertoires in COVID-19. Study background: COVID-19 samples, acute and convalescent, were from the United States, Italy and Spain. In each case, the material was cDNA or gDNA derived from T cells, B-cell-depleted T cells, or PBMCs.

Original methodology: Estimation of nucleated cell counts relied on the amplification of reference gene primers. Sequencing used immunoSEQ multiplex PCR; TCRdb keeps in-frame clones, though not all of them. V and J calls plus clone size are reproduced from that table; the DNA served to infer D and trimming. The data contain around 330,000 clones, around nine tenths of them singletons. CDR3 size: 17 residues. V lost 6 bases, J lost 1 base, and 19 bases lay in between. Germline V lookup: CDR1 MNHEY, CDR2 SMNVEV (reference sequence). This chain uses TRBV27 with TRBJ2-1, with a tentative D call TRBD2 (5 bases). The sequenced sample consisted of peripheral blood. This TCR was recovered from a woman aged 45 to 65 with active or convalescent COVID-19. The CDR3 DNA reads TGTGCCAGCAGACCTACTAGAGCCGGAACTTCCTACAATGAGCAGTTCTTC. It codes for CASRPTRAGTSYNEQFF.